Shown below are 18 T cell receptor beta chains from a single sample sequenced in a study of cytomegalovirus exposure and HLA in healthy donors. The PCR contained 60 Vbeta and 13 Jbeta primers. Clones were sequenced by immunoSEQ multiplex PCR, and TCRdb holds only the in-frame ones, with some missing. The data show 84,000 or so clones, approximately 71% seen once. Sequenced material: PBMCs. The receptors were sampled from a man younger than 45 in good health and CMV-seronegative.

This chain joins TRBV28 and TRBJ2-5, with a possible D match to TRBD1 (6 bases). The germline CDR1 and CDR2 sequences are MDHEN and SYDVKM. There are 14 residues in the CDR3. V lost 6 bases, J lost 4 bases, and 15 bases lay in between. The CDR3 here is CASSITGFPETQYF. The CDR3 nucleotides read TGTGCCAGCAGCATAACAGGGTTCCCAGAGACCCAGTACTTC.

This clone has a handful of counts. This chain joins TRBV10-2 and TRBJ2-2; tentative D call: TRBD1 (6 bases). V was clipped by 7 bases and J by 1 base, with 10 bases between them. Germline assignment: CDR1 WSHSY and CDR2 SAAADI. The CDR3 covers 14 residues. The CDR3 loop is CASNLGQNTGELFF. CDR3 DNA: TGCGCCAGCAACCTGGGACAGAACACCGGGGAGCTGTTTTTT.

The CDR3 region is CASNPREYGYTF. CDR3 DNA sequence: TGTGCCAGCAACCCCCGGGAGTATGGCTACACCTTC. J is TRBJ1-2 and V is TRBV7-2; no firm D call. Trimming removed 7 bases from V and 5 bases from J, with 11 bases in between. Germline loops: CDR1 SGHTA, CDR2 FQGNSA. CDR3 length: 12 amino acids.

The chain links TRBV19 to TRBJ2-1, with D tentatively TRBD2 (7 bases). The CDR3 contains 15 residues. The V gene lost 8 bases and the J gene lost 5 bases, with 19 bases spanning the gap. Germline V gives CDR1 LNHDA, CDR2 SQIVND (reference sequence). The CDR3 coding sequence is TGTGCCAGTGCCCCCTGGGTAGGGGGGGACAATGAGCAGTTCTTC. Protein product: CASAPWVGGDNEQFF.

The chain employs TRBV6-5 and TRBJ2-7; 8 nucleotides match TRBD1. V gave up 2 bases and J gave up 3 bases; unmatched junction bases: 3. The CDR3 runs to 14 residues. Looked up from germline, CDR1 is MNHEY and CDR2 is SVGAGI. CDR3 protein: CASSYRDRNYEQYF. CDR3 nucleotides: TGTGCCAGCAGTTACAGGGACAGGAACTACGAGCAGTACTTC.

The chain links TRBV5-4 to TRBJ1-2; D is undetermined. With 2 bases removed from V and 3 bases from J, the gap between germline ends came to 8 bases. The CDR3 sequence is 13 residues long. Per the germline V gene, CDR1 is SGHNT and CDR2 is YYREEE (reference sequence). The CDR3 protein is CASSFRTDYGYTF. The DNA for the CDR3 is TGTGCCAGCAGCTTTAGGACTGACTATGGCTACACCTTC.

The chain combines TRBV4-2 with TRBJ2-5, with D possibly TRBD1 on 5 matching bases. The V and J ends lost 2 bases and 0 bases respectively, with 10 bases between them. The CDR3 is 15 amino acids. CDR1 and CDR2 from the germline V gene are LGHNA and YNFKEQ. Here the CDR3 reads CASSQQKGYQETQYF. In DNA, the CDR3 is TGTGCCAGCAGCCAACAGAAGGGGTACCAAGAGACCCAGTACTTC.

This CDR3 is CASSPVPAGVFVQYF. CDR3 sequence (DNA): TGTGCCAGCAGCCCCGTTCCAGCGGGAGTCTTCGTCCAGTACTTC. The V call is TRBV27, the J call TRBJ2-7; TRBD2 matches 8 bases. The CDR3 has 15 residues. Germline loops: CDR1 MNHEY, CDR2 SMNVEV (reference sequence). Unmatched junction bases numbered 17, after V lost 6 bases and J lost 10 bases.

The chain has TRBV5-1 and TRBJ2-1; 11 nucleotides match TRBD2. From germline, CDR1 is SGHRS and CDR2 YFSETQ. The CDR3 runs 13 residues. J lost 14 bases, V lost 0 bases, and 4 bases had no gene match. The CDR3 bases are TGCGCCAGCAGCTTGGAGGGACTAGCGGCTGAGTTCTTC. Amino acids: CASSLEGLAAEFF.

The chain carries TRBV4-1 and TRBJ2-2; 7 nucleotides line up with TRBD1. The junction had 3 bases not matched to a gene; V was cut back by 1 base and J by 4 bases. The CDR3 covers 15 residues. The germline CDR1 and CDR2 sequences are MGHRA and YSYEKL. CDR3 in amino acids: CASSQGQGRTGELFF. Written as DNA, the CDR3 is TGCGCCAGCAGCCAAGGACAGGGACGCACCGGGGAGCTGTTTTTT.

This chain connects TRBV6-1 to TRBJ1-5; TRBD1 aligns across 8 bases. The CDR3 spans 15 residues. The germline gives CDR1 MNHNS, CDR2 SASEGT. Germline trimming cut 2 bases from V and 6 bases from J; bases unmatched to any gene: 6. The chain's CDR3 is CASSESTGGSQPQHF. The CDR3 nucleotides are TGTGCCAGCAGTGAATCCACAGGGGGGAGTCAGCCCCAGCATTTT.

J is TRBJ2-5 and V is TRBV7-2; TRBD1 matches at 10 bases. This CDR3 has 13 residues. Looked up from germline, CDR1 is SGHTA and CDR2 is FQGNSA. V lost 5 bases to trimming and J lost 4 bases; unmatched junction nucleotides: 1. In DNA, the CDR3 is TGTGCCAGCAGCCGGGACAGGGGAGAGACCCAGTACTTC. This codes for CASSRDRGETQYF.

The chain recombines TRBV5-1 with TRBJ2-3, with 10 nucleotides matching TRBD2. This CDR3 is built from 16 residues. Germline CDR1 reads SGHRS; CDR2 reads YFSETQ. Trimming at V came to 4 bases and at J to 0 bases, leaving 5 bases not matched to a gene. CDR3 sequence: CASSLRAGGSTDTQYF. The CDR3 DNA sequence: TGCGCCAGCAGCCTGAGAGCGGGAGGGAGCACAGATACGCAGTATTTT.

The chain uses TRBV5-4 and TRBJ1-6, with 7 bases fitting TRBD1. This CDR3 region has 17 residues. Germline V gene data show CDR1 as SGHNT and CDR2 as YYREEE (reference sequence). V was clipped by 4 bases and J by 0 bases; unmatched bases: 7. Here the CDR3 reads CASSKDRPGSYNSPLHF. CDR3 sequence (DNA): TGTGCCAGCAGCAAGGACAGGCCTGGCTCCTATAATTCACCCCTCCACTTT.

V is TRBV4-2 and J is TRBJ2-7; 9 bases map to TRBD2. The V and J ends lost 1 base and 6 bases, in that order; junction bases with no gene match: 19. Germline V gene lookup returns CDR1 LGHNA and CDR2 YNFKEQ. The CDR3 length is 19 residues. The DNA for the CDR3 is TGTGCCAGCAGCCAAGTCGACGGGGGACTAGCCTACACCCTGGGCGAGCAGTACTTC. This gives the protein CASSQVDGGLAYTLGEQYF.

This chain connects TRBV5-1 to TRBJ2-3; 13 bases align to TRBD2. The CDR3 has 15 residues. Trimming cost V 4 bases and J 4 bases; bases outside gene matches: 3. The V gene's germline CDR1 is SGHRS and CDR2 YFSETQ. CDR3 region: CASSRGLAGSDTQYF. In DNA form, the CDR3 reads TGCGCCAGCAGCCGGGGACTAGCGGGGTCAGATACGCAGTATTTT. The full variable domain, its missing parts supplied by reference TRBV5-1 and TRBJ2-3, is KAGVTQTPRYLIKTRGQQVTLSCSPISGHRSVSWYQQTPGQGLQFLFEYFSETQRNKGNFPGRFSGRQFSNSRSEMNVSTLELGDSALYLCASSRGLAGSDTQYFGPGTRLTVL.

The V call is TRBV27, the J call TRBJ1-5; TRBD1 matches 9 bases. With V trimmed by 2 bases and J by 5 bases, 1 base remained unmatched. The CDR3 consists of 14 residues. CDR1 is MNHEY and CDR2 is SMNVEV in the germline V gene (reference sequence). The CDR3, as DNA: TGTGCCAGCAGTTTAAGACAGGGGGATCAGCCCCAGCATTTT. Its protein product is CASSLRQGDQPQHF.

The chain combines TRBV7-6 with TRBJ2-5; D is perhaps TRBD1 (6 bases). The better agreement between TRBJ2-7 and the DNA end casts doubt on the J call. The CDR3 is 14 amino acids. Germline-derived CDR1 and CDR2 are SGHVS and FNYEAQ. The CDR3 spells CASSLGSGAYEQYF. Written as DNA, the CDR3 is TGTGCCAGCAGCTTAGGGTCAGGGGCCTACGAGCAGTACTTC.